Shown below are 3 T cell receptor beta chains from a single sample sequenced in a study of chemoradiotherapy in HPV16-positive cancers. Sequencing used immunoSEQ multiplex PCR; TCRdb keeps in-frame clones, though not all of them. The sample has approximately 11,000 clones; around 72% are singletons. The sample here was taken from a patient who underwent chemoradiotherapy. All receptors come from a human donor with HPV-associated anogenital cancer.

This clone was seen a handful of times. DNA for the CDR3: TGTGCCAGCAGTTCCCCCTCAGACAGCTCAACTAATGAAAAACTGTTTTTT. Protein product: CASSSPSDSSTNEKLFF. The chain combines TRBV28 with TRBJ1-4; D may be TRBD1 (5 bases). This CDR3 region has 17 residues. Germline CDR1 reads MDHEN; CDR2 reads SYDVKM. Trimming cost V 4 bases and J 0 bases, with 15 bases left between them.

The V and J genes are TRBV18 and TRBJ2-5; TRBD1 is a possible D gene (6 bases). This CDR3 contains 14 residues. CDR1 KGHSH and CDR2 LQKENI come from the germline V gene. V lost 5 bases to trimming and J lost 2 bases, with 12 bases between them. For the CDR3, the DNA is TGTGCCAGCTCATCGACCCAGGGGCAAGAGACCCAGTACTTC. This encodes CASSSTQGQETQYF.

The rearrangement joins TRBV18 to TRBJ2-1; D not certain. Trimming took 0 bases from V and 12 from J, leaving 15 bases between them. The CDR3 sequence is 14 residues long. Germline CDR1 reads KGHSH; CDR2 reads LQKENI. The CDR3 sequence is CASSPPTSIERQFF. The CDR3 nucleotides read TGTGCCAGCTCACCACCTACCTCGATCGAGCGGCAGTTCTTC.